These T cell receptor beta chains were read from a single sample in a study of cytomegalovirus exposure and HLA in healthy donors. Some clones are missing from TCRdb's copy, which holds only in-frame ones; the method was immunoSEQ multiplex PCR. The table has more than 70,000 clones, approximately 80% seen once; the top ten hold roughly 5%. The sequencing input was PBMCs. Source of these receptors: a man aged 30-40 years in good health and CMV-seropositive. The CDR3 runs from the conserved cysteine through the conserved F or W. A D gene is named only where the DNA matches it firmly. The size of a clone is reported for some rows only, either as once, few or many, or as a class for expanded clones.

d_gene | j_gene | abundance | v_gene | CDR3nt | CDR3aa
NA | TRBJ1-4 | NA | TRBV28 | TGTGCCAGCACCTCTGGGTTAGGAGCCGGTTCACAACTGTTTTTT | CASTSGLGAGSQLFF
TRBD1 | TRBJ1-4 | NA | TRBV6-1 | TGTGCCAGCAGTGAAGCCAGGGGGACTAATGAAAAACTGTTTTTT | CASSEARGTNEKLFF
NA | TRBJ1-1 | NA | TRBV9 | TGTGCCAGCAGCGTAGGTAACGGGGTGAACACTGAAGCTTTCTTT | CASSVGNGVNTEAFF
NA | TRBJ2-1 | NA | TRBV7-8 | TGTGCCAGCAGCGAACCCGGGACACTTTCCTACAATGAGCAGTTCTTC | CASSEPGTLSYNEQFF
NA | TRBJ2-1 | NA | TRBV11-1 | TGTGCCAGCAGCTTAGAGGTGACAGTCAATGAGCAGTTCTTC | CASSLEVTVNEQFF
TRBD2 | TRBJ2-1 | NA | TRBV7-8 | TGTGCCAGCAGCTTAAGGCGGGAGCGGGCCAATGAGCAGTTCTTC | CASSLRRERANEQFF
TRBD2 | TRBJ2-1 | few | TRBV6-4 | TGTGCCAGCAGTGAATTCGCTAGCGGGGCCTACAATGAGCAGTTCTTC | CASSEFASGAYNEQFF
NA | TRBJ1-5 | NA | TRBV28 | TGTGCCAGCAGCGGGGGTAACAACAATCAGCCCCAGCATTTT | CASSGGNNNQPQHF
NA | TRBJ2-7 | NA | TRBV6-1 | TGTGCCAGCAGTAAAGACCGGACACCACCCTACGAGCAGTACTTC | CASSKDRTPPYEQYF
TRBD1 | TRBJ2-7 | NA | TRBV27 | TGTGCCAGCAGTAAGCAGGGGGCCGCCTACGAGCAGTACTTC | CASSKQGAAYEQYF
NA | TRBJ1-5 | once | TRBV7-2 | TGTGCCAGCGATAGTACGGGGAGCCCGGGTCAGCCCCAGCATTTT | CASDSTGSPGQPQHF
NA | TRBJ1-2 | NA | TRBV18 | TGTGCCAGCTCCACCGGCGAGACACATTATGGCTACACCTTC | CASSTGETHYGYTF
TRBD1 | TRBJ1-2 | NA | TRBV19 | TGTGCCAGTAGTATCAGGGGGACGGACTATGGCTACACCTTC | CASSIRGTDYGYTF
NA | TRBJ1-2 | NA | TRBV19 | TGTGCCAGTACCTATCATCTTACCTATGGCTACACCTTC | CASTYHLTYGYTF
TRBD2 | TRBJ2-1 | few | TRBV5-5 | TGTGCCAGCAGCCTCTACGGGGGGGCCGTTCGCAATGAGCAGTTCTTC | CASSLYGGAVRNEQFF
NA | TRBJ1-5 | NA | TRBV2 | TGTGCCAGCAGCGTTATGGACGGGGGTCAGCCCCAGCATTTT | CASSVMDGGQPQHF